These 21 T cell receptor beta chains share one sample of origin, sequenced in a study of cytomegalovirus exposure and HLA in healthy donors. Libraries were prepared by immunoSEQ multiplex PCR; TCRdb keeps only in-frame clonotypes and omits some of them. The table lists over 150,000 clones, about 88% of them singletons. Material: PBMCs. Receptors originate from a woman aged 18-29 years in good health and CMV-seronegative.

In regard to this clone: The same CDR3 also results from other DNA sequences found in this sample. V is TRBV30 and J is TRBJ2-4, with a tentative D call TRBD1 (6 bases). Trimming cost V 3 bases and J 10 bases, with 10 bases left between them. CDR3 size: 11 residues. Per the germline V gene, CDR1 is GTSNPN and CDR2 is SVGIG (reference sequence). DNA for the CDR3: TGTGCCTGGAGCCAGGGGAATATTCAGTACTTC. This codes for CAWSQGNIQYF.

This clone has only one observation. This chain uses TRBV10-3 with TRBJ1-3; the D is unclear. Germline lookup yields CDR1 ENHRY and CDR2 SYGVKD. V lost 3 bases to trimming and J lost 4 bases, with 10 bases between them. CDR3 length equals 14 residues. The CDR3 bases are TGTGCCATCAGTGATTCCGATGAGGGAAACACCATATATTTT. Its protein is CAISDSDEGNTIYF.

The V gene is TRBV19, the J gene TRBJ2-7; 12 nucleotides agree with TRBD2. Germline values: CDR1 LNHDA, CDR2 SQIVND (reference sequence). This CDR3 spans 18 amino acids. With 1 base clipped from V and 0 bases from J, the junction kept 7 bases outside the gene matches. The CDR3 nucleotides are TGTGCCAGTAGTATAGCCGCTAGCGGGGGGGCAGGCTCCTACGAGCAGTACTTC. Translated, it gives CASSIAASGGAGSYEQYF.

The chain uses TRBV7-2 and TRBJ1-5, with D possibly TRBD1 on 5 matching bases. The V and J ends lost 1 base and 6 bases respectively, with 13 bases between them. Germline V lookup: CDR1 SGHTA, CDR2 FQGNSA. The CDR3 loop spans 15 amino acids. The CDR3 loop reads CASSLEGRAAQPQHF. The CDR3, as DNA: TGTGCCAGCAGCTTAGAGGGCAGGGCGGCTCAGCCCCAGCATTTT.

The sample holds one count of this clone. V and J are TRBV6-1 and TRBJ2-1; 12 bases match TRBD2. Germline V CDR1 and CDR2: MNHNS, SASEGT. The CDR3 has 16 residues. Trimming removed 1 base from V and 7 bases from J; junction bases left unmatched: 5. The CDR3, as DNA: TGTGCCAGCAGTGAAGACGGGACTAGCGGGTTGAATGAGCAGTTCTTC. This sequence encodes CASSEDGTSGLNEQFF.

There are many counts of this clone. V is TRBV5-4 and J is TRBJ2-1; weak D call: TRBD2 (6 bases). Germline V gives CDR1 SGHNT, CDR2 YYREEE (reference sequence). The CDR3 is 14 residues long. V gave up 0 bases and J gave up 11 bases, with 15 bases separating them. The CDR3 is CASSLGGLLSQQFF. As DNA, the CDR3 is TGTGCCAGCAGCTTGGGGGGACTCCTATCACAGCAGTTCTTC. Full variable domain (outside the CDR3, taken from reference TRBV5-4 and TRBJ2-1): ETGVTQSPTHLIKTRGQQVTLRCSSQSGHNTVSWYQQALGQGPQFIFQYYREEENGRGNFPPRFSGLQFPNYSSELNVNALELDDSALYLCASSLGGLLSQQFFGPGTRLTVL.

The CDR3 sequence: CATRQEAYEQYF. The CDR3 DNA sequence: TGTGCCACCCGACAGGAAGCCTACGAGCAGTACTTC. This sequence joins TRBV10-3 and TRBJ2-7; weak D call: TRBD1 (6 bases). The CDR3 covers 12 residues. Trimming pared 10 bases from V and 2 bases from J, leaving 12 bases between. Germline lookup yields CDR1 ENHRY and CDR2 SYGVKD.

The rearrangement uses TRBV9 and TRBJ2-7; tentatively, D is TRBD1 (6 bases). Trimming removed 2 bases from V and 3 bases from J, with 18 bases in between. CDR1 and CDR2 (germline): SGDLS, YYNGEE. The CDR3 runs to 16 residues. The CDR3 DNA reads TGTGCCAGCAGCGTCCAGCTAAGGACAGAAGTCTACGAGCAGTACTTC. This translates into CASSVQLRTEVYEQYF.

The chain has TRBV7-2 and TRBJ1-1, with TRBD1 matching 8 bases. Germline V gene lookup returns CDR1 SGHTA and CDR2 FQGNSA. The CDR3 consists of 13 residues. J lost 11 bases, V lost 5 bases, and 10 bases had no gene match. CDR3 region: CASSHDQGAQAFF. CDR3 bases: TGTGCCAGCAGCCACGATCAGGGGGCGCAGGCTTTCTTT.

The chain has TRBV27 and TRBJ2-7; 10 bases are a match to TRBD1. From germline, CDR1 is MNHEY and CDR2 SMNVEV (reference sequence). V was pared by 4 bases and J by 5 bases, with 5 bases of the junction left unmatched. The CDR3 loop spans 14 amino acids. Written as DNA, the CDR3 is TGTGCCAGCAGTTCGGGACAGGGGTACCACGAGCAGTACTTC. Its translation is CASSSGQGYHEQYF.

This clone is a singleton in its sample. V and J are TRBV12-5 and TRBJ2-7; no clear D. The V end was cut by 2 bases, the J end by 4 bases, with 6 bases between. The CDR3 contains 12 residues. In germline, CDR1 is LGHNT, CDR2 FRNRAP. The CDR3 DNA reads TGTGCTAGTGGTTTGAACTTGTACGAGCAGTACTTC. Translated: CASGLNLYEQYF.

This chain joins TRBV4-3 and TRBJ1-5; 9 bases align to TRBD1. Germline assignment: CDR1 LGHNA and CDR2 YSLEER. The V segment lost 0 bases and the J segment 11 bases; nucleotides outside the gene matches: 5. The CDR3 is 14 residues long. The CDR3 here is CASSQDPDRGAQHF. CDR3 DNA: TGCGCCAGCAGCCAAGATCCCGACAGGGGGGCCCAGCATTTT.

The chain carries TRBV14 and TRBJ1-4; no reliable D call. The CDR3 is 16 residues long. The germline V and J ends were trimmed by 2 bases and 3 bases, with 13 bases remaining between them. Germline V gene sequence: CDR1 SGHDN, CDR2 FVKESK. The DNA for the CDR3 is TGTGCCAGCAGCCAACCCTACGTGACTTCTAATGAAAAACTGTTTTTT. This gives the protein CASSQPYVTSNEKLFF.

The chain employs TRBV5-4 and TRBJ2-5; a weak D match, TRBD1 (6 bases). There are 14 residues in the CDR3. Trimming took off 3 bases at V and 2 bases at J, with 11 bases between the two ends. The germline CDR1 and CDR2 sequences are SGHNT and YYREEE (reference sequence). The CDR3 nucleotides are TGTGCCAGCAGCTCCGGACAGCAACAAGAGACCCAGTACTTC. Translating gives CASSSGQQQETQYF.

The CDR3 sequence: CASSADRDSYEQYF. CDR3 coding DNA: TGTGCCAGCAGCGCGGACAGAGACTCCTACGAGCAGTACTTC. This chain uses TRBV9 with TRBJ2-7, with a possible D match to TRBD1 (6 bases). Between the trimmed V and J ends, which lost 3 bases and 0 bases, there was a span of 10 bases. The length of the CDR3 is 14 residues. Per the germline V gene, CDR1 is SGDLS and CDR2 is YYNGEE. Supplemented by reference TRBV9 and TRBJ2-7, the full variable domain reads DSGVTQTPKHLITATGQRVTLRCSPRSGDLSVYWYQQSLDQGLQFLIQYYNGEERAKGNILERFSAQQFPDLHSELNLSSLELGDSALYFCASSADRDSYEQYFGPGTRLTVT.

V usage is TRBV7-9 and J usage is TRBJ2-7; TRBD1 matches at 9 bases. This CDR3 is 16 amino acids long. CDR1 is SEHNR, CDR2 FQNEAQ, per germline (reference sequence). The J segment lost 5 bases and the V segment lost 5 bases, leaving 13 bases of the junction unmatched. CDR3: CASSGRTGGAGDEQYF. In nucleotides, the CDR3 is TGTGCCAGCAGCGGACGTACAGGGGGCGCTGGTGACGAGCAGTACTTC.

The chain combines TRBV10-3 with TRBJ1-5, with D possibly matching TRBD1 (6 bases). This CDR3 contains 15 residues. Per germline, CDR1 ENHRY and CDR2 SYGVKD. V was cut by 0 bases and J by 6 bases, with 12 bases left in between. The CDR3: CAISESTGHSQPQHF. The CDR3 nucleotides read TGTGCCATCAGTGAGTCGACGGGACACTCTCAGCCCCAGCATTTT.

The chain recombines TRBV19 with TRBJ1-5; a possible D gene is TRBD1 (5 bases). CDR3 length: 13 residues. Trimming left V 9 bases short and J 3 bases short, with 12 bases between. Germline V gene data show CDR1 as LNHDA and CDR2 as SQIVND (reference sequence). CDR3 coding DNA: TGTGCCAGCTCACCAGGGCTCAATCAGCCCCAGCATTTT. As protein: CASSPGLNQPQHF.

The J gene is TRBJ2-5, the V gene TRBV5-1; D is possibly TRBD1 (6 bases). This CDR3 is built from 15 residues. V was clipped by 1 base and J by 2 bases, with 12 bases between them. CDR1 SGHRS and CDR2 YFSETQ come from the germline V gene. CDR3 coding DNA: TGCGCCAGCAGCTTGCCAACAGGGTCTCAAGAGACCCAGTACTTC. Residues: CASSLPTGSQETQYF.

This chain connects TRBV12-5 to TRBJ2-1; D call uncertain. The V and J ends lost 2 bases and 1 base respectively, with 12 bases between them. Germline V gene lookup returns CDR1 LGHNT and CDR2 FRNRAP. The CDR3 has 16 amino acids. The CDR3 DNA sequence: TGTGCTAGTGGTTTGAAGGTATCCGGGTCCTACAATGAGCAGTTCTTC. It specifies CASGLKVSGSYNEQFF.

The V call is TRBV7-3, the J call TRBJ2-1, with TRBD2 matching 9 bases. Germline V gene data show CDR1 as SGHTA and CDR2 as FQGTGA. With 3 bases clipped from V and 5 bases from J, the junction kept 5 bases outside the gene matches. The CDR3 consists of 15 residues. CDR3 sequence (DNA): TGTGCCAGCAGCTTTAGCGGGAGTTTCAACAATGAGCAGTTCTTC. Its protein product is CASSFSGSFNNEQFF.